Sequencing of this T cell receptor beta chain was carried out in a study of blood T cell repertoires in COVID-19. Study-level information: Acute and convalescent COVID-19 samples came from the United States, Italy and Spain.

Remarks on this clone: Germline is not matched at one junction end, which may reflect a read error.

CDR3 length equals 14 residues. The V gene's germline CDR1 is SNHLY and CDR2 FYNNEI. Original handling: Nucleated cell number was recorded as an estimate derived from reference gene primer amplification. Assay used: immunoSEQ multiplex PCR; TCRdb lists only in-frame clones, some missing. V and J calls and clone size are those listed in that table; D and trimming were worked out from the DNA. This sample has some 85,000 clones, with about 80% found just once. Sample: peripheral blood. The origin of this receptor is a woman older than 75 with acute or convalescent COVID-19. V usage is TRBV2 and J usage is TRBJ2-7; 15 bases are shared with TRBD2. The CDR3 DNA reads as TGTGCCAGCAGCGAATTGGGACTAGCGGGAGGATGTGACTTC. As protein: CASSELGLAGGCDF. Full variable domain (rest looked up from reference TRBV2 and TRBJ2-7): EPEVTQTPSHQVTQMGQEVILRCVPISNHLYFYWYRQILGQKVEFLVSFYNNEISEKSEIFDDQFSVERPDGSNFTLKIRSTKLEDSAMYFCASSELGLAGGCDFGPGTRLTVT.